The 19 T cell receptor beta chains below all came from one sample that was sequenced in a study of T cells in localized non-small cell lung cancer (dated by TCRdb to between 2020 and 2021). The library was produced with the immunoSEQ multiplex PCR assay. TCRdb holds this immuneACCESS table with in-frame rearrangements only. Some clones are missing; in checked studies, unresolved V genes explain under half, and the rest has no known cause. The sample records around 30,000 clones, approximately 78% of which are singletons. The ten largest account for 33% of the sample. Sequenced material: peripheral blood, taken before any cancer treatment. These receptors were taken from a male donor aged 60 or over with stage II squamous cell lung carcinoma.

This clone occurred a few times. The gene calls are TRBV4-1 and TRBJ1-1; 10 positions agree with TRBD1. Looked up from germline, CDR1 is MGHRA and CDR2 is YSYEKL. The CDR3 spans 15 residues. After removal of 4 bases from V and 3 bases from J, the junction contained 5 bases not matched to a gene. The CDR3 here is CASSPRQGADTEAFF. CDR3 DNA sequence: TGCGCCAGCAGCCCGAGACAGGGGGCAGACACTGAAGCTTTCTTT.

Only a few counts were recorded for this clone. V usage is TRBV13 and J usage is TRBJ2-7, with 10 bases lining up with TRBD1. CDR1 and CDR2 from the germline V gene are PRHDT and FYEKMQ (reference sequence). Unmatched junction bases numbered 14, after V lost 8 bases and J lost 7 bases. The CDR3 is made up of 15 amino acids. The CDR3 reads CASYDRDRGPAEQYF. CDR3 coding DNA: TGTGCCAGCTATGACCGGGACAGGGGCCCTGCGGAGCAGTACTTC.

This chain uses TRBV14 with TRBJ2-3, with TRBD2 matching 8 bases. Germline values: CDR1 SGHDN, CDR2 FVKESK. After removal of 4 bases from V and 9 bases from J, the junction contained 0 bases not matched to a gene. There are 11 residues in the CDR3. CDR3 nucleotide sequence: TGTGCCAGCAGCCCGGGGGGGACGCAGTATTTT. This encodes CASSPGGTQYF.

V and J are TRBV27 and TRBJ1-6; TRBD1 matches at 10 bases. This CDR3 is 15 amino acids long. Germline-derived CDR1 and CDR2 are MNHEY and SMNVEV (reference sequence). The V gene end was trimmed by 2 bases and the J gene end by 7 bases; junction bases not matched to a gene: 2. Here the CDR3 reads CASSLGGQGNSPLHF. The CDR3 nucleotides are TGTGCCAGCAGTTTAGGGGGACAGGGGAATTCACCCCTCCACTTT.

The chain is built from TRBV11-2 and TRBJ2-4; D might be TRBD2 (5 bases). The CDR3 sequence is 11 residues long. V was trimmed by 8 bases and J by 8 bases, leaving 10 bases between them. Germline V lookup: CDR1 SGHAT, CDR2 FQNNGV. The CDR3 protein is CASREGDIQYF. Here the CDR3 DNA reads TGTGCCAGCCGAGAGGGAGACATTCAGTACTTC.

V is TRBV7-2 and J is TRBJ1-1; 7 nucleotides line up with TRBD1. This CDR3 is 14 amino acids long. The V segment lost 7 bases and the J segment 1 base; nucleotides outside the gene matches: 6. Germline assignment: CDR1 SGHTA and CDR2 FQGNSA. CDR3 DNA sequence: TGTGCCAGCAAGAGGGGGCGGGGGAACACTGAAGCTTTCTTT. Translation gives CASKRGRGNTEAFF.

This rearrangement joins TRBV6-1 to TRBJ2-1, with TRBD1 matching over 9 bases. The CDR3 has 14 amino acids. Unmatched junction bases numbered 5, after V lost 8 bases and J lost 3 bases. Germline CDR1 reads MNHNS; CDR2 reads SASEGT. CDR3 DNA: TGTGCCAGCGGGGGACAGGGTTTCTACAATGAGCAGTTCTTC. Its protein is CASGGQGFYNEQFF.

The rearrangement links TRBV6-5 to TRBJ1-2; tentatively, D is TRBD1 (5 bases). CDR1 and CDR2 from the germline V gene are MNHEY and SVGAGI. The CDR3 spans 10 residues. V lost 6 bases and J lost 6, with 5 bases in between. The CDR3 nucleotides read TGTGCCAGCAGGGGGGATGGCTACACCTTC. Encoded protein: CASRGDGYTF.

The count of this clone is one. For the CDR3, the DNA is TGCGCCAGCAGCCCTAATTCAGGGGGAGAGACCCAGTACTTC. Residues: CASSPNSGGETQYF. This rearrangement joins TRBV5-1 to TRBJ2-5; 7 positions match TRBD1. In germline, CDR1 is SGHRS, CDR2 YFSETQ. The CDR3 length is 14 residues. V gave up 4 bases and J gave up 4 bases; unmatched junction bases: 7.

DNA for the CDR3: TGTGCCAGCAGTCCCCAGGGCCTGAACACTGAAGCTTTCTTT. Encoded protein: CASSPQGLNTEAFF. The J gene is TRBJ1-1, the V gene TRBV28, with a tentative D call TRBD1 (5 bases). Germline-derived CDR1 and CDR2 are MDHEN and SYDVKM. Between the trimmed V and J ends, which lost 5 bases and 0 bases, there was a span of 10 bases. There are 14 residues in the CDR3.

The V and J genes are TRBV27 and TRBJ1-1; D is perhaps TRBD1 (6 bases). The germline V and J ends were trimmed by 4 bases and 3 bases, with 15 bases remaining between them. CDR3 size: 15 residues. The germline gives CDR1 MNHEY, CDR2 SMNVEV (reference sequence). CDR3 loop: CASSSHGRGDTEAFF. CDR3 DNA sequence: TGTGCCAGCAGTTCTCACGGGAGGGGGGACACTGAAGCTTTCTTT.

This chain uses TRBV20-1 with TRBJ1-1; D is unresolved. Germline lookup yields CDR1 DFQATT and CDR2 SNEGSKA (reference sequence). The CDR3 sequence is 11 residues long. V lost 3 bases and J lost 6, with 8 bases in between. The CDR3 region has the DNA TGCAGTGCTAGGATCCGGGCTGAAGCTTTCTTT. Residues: CSARIRAEAFF.

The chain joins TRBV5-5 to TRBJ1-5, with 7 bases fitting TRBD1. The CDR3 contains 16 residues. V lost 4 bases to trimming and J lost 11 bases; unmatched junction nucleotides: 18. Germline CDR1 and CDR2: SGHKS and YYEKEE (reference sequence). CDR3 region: CASSITFRDSHESQHF. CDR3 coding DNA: TGTGCCAGCAGCATCACCTTCCGGGACAGCCACGAGTCCCAGCATTTT.

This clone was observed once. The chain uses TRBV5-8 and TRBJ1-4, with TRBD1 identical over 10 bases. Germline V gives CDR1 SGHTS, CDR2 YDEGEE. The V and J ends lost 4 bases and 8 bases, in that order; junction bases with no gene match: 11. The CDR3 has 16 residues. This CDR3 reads CASSPGQGTRVEKLFF. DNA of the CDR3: TGTGCCAGCAGCCCGGGACAGGGGACCCGGGTGGAAAAACTGTTTTTT.

The CDR3 here is CASKYYNEQFF. CDR3 in DNA: TGTGCCAGCAAATATTACAATGAGCAGTTCTTC. This chain connects TRBV7-9 to TRBJ2-1, with no clear D. This CDR3 is 11 amino acids long. Germline assignment: CDR1 SEHNR and CDR2 FQNEAQ (reference sequence). Trimming shortened V by 7 bases and J by 4 bases, and 5 bases separated the two germline ends.

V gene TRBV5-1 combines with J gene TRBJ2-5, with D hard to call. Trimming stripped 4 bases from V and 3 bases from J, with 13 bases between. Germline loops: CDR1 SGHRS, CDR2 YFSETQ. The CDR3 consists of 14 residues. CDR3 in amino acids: CASSTDSVEETQYF. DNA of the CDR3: TGCGCCAGCAGCACTGACTCGGTGGAAGAGACCCAGTACTTC.

CDR3 sequence reads: CAWSVWAGETDTQYF. CDR3 nucleotide sequence: TGTGCCTGGAGTGTTTGGGCAGGGGAGACAGATACGCAGTATTTT. The chain couples TRBV30 to TRBJ2-3; D is perhaps TRBD1 (6 bases). The CDR3 sequence is 15 residues long. CDR1 GTSNPN and CDR2 SVGIG come from the germline V gene (reference sequence). Trimming cost V 0 bases and J 3 bases, with 13 bases left between them. Looking up the rest from reference TRBV30 and TRBJ2-3 gives the full variable domain: SQTIHQWPATLVQPVGSPLSLECTVEGTSNPNLYWYRQAAGRGLQLLFYSVGIGQISSEVPQNLSASRPQDRQFILSSKKLLLSDSGFYLCAWSVWAGETDTQYFGPGTRLTVL.

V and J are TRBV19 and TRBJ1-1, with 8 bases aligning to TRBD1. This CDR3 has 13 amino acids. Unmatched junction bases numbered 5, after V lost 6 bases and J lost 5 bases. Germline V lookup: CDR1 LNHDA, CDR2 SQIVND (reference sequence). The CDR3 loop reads CASSGQGGTEAFF. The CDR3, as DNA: TGTGCCAGTAGCGGACAGGGAGGGACTGAAGCTTTCTTT. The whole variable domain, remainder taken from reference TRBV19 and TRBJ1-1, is DGGITQSPKYLFRKEGQNVTLSCEQNLNHDAMYWYRQDPGQGLRLIYYSQIVNDFQKGDIAEGYSVSREKKESFPLTVTSAQKNPTAFYLCASSGQGGTEAFFGQGTRLTVV.

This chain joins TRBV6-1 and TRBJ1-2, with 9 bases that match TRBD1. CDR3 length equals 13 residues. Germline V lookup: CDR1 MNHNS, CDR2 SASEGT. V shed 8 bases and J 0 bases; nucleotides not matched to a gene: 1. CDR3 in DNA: TGTGCCAGCCGGGACAGGGCTAACTATGGCTACACCTTC. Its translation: CASRDRANYGYTF.